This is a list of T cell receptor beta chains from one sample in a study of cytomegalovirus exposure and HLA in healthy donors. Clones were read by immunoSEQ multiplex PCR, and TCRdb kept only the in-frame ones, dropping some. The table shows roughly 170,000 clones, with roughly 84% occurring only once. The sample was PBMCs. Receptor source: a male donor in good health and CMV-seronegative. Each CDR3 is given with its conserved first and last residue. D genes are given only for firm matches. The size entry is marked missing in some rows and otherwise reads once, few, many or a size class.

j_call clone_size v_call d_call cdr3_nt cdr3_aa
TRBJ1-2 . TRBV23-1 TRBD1 TGCGCCAGCAGTCAAACAGGGGACGGCTACACCTTC CASSQTGDGYTF
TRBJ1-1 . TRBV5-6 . TGTGCCAGCAGCCTTAGCGGGGGAACTGAAGCTTTCTTT CASSLSGGTEAFF
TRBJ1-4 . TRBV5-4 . TGTGCCAGCAGCCTGAGGGGACACACTAATGAAAAACTGTTTTTT CASSLRGHTNEKLFF
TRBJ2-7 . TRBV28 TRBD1 TGTGCCAGCAGTTTTCCTACAGGGGTATACGAGCAGTACTTC CASSFPTGVYEQYF
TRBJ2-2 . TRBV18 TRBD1 TGTGCCAGCTCACCGGGACAGGGTGGCGCCGGGGAGCTGTTTTTT CASSPGQGGAGELFF
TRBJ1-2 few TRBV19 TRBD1 TGTGCCAGTAGTGTCGACAGGGGCGTTTTCTATGGCTACACCTTC CASSVDRGVFYGYTF
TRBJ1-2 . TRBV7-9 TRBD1 TGTGCCAGCAGCTCCACCCGGACAGGTGAGCTCTATGGCTACACCTTC CASSSTRTGELYGYTF
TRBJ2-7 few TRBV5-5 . TGTGCCAGCAGCTTCCGACAGGCCTCCTACGAGCAGTACTTC CASSFRQASYEQYF
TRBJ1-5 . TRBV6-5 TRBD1 TGTGCCAGCAGCCCGGACAGGGGAAATCAGCCCCAGCATTTT CASSPDRGNQPQHF
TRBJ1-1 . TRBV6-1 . TGTGCCAGCAGTGTTACGGTGAACACTGAAGCTTTCTTT CASSVTVNTEAFF
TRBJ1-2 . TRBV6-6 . TGTGCCAGCAGTTACTCCGGCAGGGATGGCTACACCTTC CASSYSGRDGYTF
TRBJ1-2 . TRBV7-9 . TGTGCCAGCAGCCCGACAGGAACCCTCTATGGCTACACCTTC CASSPTGTLYGYTF
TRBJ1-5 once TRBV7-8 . TGTGCCAGCAGCTTAGTTGGAGGGACTGGTGGTCAGCCCCAGCATTTT CASSLVGGTGGQPQHF
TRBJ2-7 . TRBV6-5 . TGTGCCAGCAGTTACGGCAGGGTAAACTACGAGCAGTACTTC CASSYGRVNYEQYF
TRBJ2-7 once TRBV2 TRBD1 TGTGCCAGCACCAGGGACAGAGCCTACGAGCAGTACTTC CASTRDRAYEQYF
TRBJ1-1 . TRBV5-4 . TGTGCCAGCAGCCCCGCACATGGGCACTACACTGAAGCTTTCTTT CASSPAHGHYTEAFF
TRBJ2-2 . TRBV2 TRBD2 TGTGCCAGCAGTGAAAGTAGGGCGGGAGGGAGAACCGGGGAGCTGTTTTTT CASSESRAGGRTGELFF
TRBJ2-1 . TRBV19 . TGTGCCAGACCCGACAATTTGCACAATGAGCAGTTCTTC CARPDNLHNEQFF